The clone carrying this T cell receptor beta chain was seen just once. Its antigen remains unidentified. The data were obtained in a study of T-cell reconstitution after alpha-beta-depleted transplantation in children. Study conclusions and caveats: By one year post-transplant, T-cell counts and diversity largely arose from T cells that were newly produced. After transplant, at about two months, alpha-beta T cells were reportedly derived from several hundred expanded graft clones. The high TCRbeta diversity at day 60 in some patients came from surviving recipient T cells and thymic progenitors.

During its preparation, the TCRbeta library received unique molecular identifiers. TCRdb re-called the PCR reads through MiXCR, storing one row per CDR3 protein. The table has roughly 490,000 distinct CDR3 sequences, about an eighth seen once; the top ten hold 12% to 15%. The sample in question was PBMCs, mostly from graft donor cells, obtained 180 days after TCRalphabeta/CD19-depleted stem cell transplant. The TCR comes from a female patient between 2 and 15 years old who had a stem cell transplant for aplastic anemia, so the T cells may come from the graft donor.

The CDR3 region is CASSQDRRASGSDEQFF. In DNA, the CDR3 is TGCGCCAGCAGCCAAGATAGAAGGGCTAGCGGGAGCGATGAGCAGTTCTTC. The V call is TRBV4-1, the J call TRBJ2-1, with 10 positions matching TRBD2. The CDR3 runs 17 residues. CDR1 and CDR2 (germline): MGHRA, YSYEKL. Germline trimming cut 0 bases from V and 8 bases from J; bases unmatched to any gene: 10.